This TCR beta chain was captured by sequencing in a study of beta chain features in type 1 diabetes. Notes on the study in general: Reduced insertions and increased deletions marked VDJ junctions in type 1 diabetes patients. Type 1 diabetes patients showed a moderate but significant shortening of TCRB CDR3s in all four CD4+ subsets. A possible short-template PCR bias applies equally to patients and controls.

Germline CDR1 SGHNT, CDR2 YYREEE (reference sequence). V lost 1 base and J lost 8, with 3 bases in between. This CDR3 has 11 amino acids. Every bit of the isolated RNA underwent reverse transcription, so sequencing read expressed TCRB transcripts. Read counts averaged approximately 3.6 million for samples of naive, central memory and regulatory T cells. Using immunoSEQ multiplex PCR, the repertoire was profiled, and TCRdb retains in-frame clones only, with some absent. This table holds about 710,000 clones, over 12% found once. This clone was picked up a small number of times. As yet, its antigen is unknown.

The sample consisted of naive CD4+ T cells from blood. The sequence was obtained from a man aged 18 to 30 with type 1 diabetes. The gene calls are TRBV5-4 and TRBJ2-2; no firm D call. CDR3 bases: TGTGCCAGCAGCTTGAATGGGGAGCTGTTTTTT. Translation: CASSLNGELFF.